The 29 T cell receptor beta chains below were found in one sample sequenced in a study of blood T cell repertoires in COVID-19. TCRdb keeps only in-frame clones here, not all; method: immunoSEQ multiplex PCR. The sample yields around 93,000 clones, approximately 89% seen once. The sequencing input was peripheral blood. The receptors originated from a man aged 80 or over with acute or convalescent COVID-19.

The CDR3 nucleotides read TGTGCCAGCAGCCGGACTCGGGGCGGGGAGAACACTGAAGCTTTCTTT. This encodes CASSRTRGGENTEAFF. The chain uses TRBV6-2 or TRBV6-3 and TRBJ1-1, with a possible D match to TRBD1 (5 bases). CDR3 length: 16 residues. Germline-derived CDR1 and CDR2 are MNHEY and SVGEGT. Trimming removed 6 bases from V and 1 base from J, with 18 bases in between.

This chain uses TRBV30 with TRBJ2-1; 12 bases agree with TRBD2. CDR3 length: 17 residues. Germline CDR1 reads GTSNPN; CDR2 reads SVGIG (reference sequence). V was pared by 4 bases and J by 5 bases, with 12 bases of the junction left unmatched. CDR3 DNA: TGTGCCTGGACCCAGCGACTAGCGGGAGATGGAGACAATGAGCAGTTCTTC. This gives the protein CAWTQRLAGDGDNEQFF.

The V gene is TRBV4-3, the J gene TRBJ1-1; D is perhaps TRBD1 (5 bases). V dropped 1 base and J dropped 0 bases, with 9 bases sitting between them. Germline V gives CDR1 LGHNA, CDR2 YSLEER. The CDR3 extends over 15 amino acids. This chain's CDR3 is CASSQGAGLNTEAFF. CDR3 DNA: TGCGCCAGCAGCCAAGGGGCAGGGCTGAACACTGAAGCTTTCTTT.

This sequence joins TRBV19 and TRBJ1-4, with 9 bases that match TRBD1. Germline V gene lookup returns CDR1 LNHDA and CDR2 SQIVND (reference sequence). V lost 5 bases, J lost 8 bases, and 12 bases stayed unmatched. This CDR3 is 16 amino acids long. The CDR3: CASSLLGGDRDEKLFF. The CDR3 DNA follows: TGTGCCAGTAGTCTGCTCGGGGGGGACAGGGACGAAAAACTGTTTTTT.

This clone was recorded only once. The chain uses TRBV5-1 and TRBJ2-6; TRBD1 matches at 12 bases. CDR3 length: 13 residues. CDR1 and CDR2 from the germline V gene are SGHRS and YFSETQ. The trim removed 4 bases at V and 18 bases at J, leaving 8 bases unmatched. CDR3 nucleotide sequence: TGCGCCAGCAGCACGGGACAGGGGGCCCTCCCGACTTTC. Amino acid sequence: CASSTGQGALPTF.

The CDR3 is CASSLMTAAAYGYTF. In DNA form, the CDR3 reads TGTGCCAGCAGCCTGATGACAGCTGCAGCCTATGGCTACACCTTC. V usage is TRBV7-9 and J usage is TRBJ1-2, with D perhaps matching TRBD1 (5 bases). The germline CDR1 and CDR2 sequences are SEHNR and FQNEAQ (reference sequence). The CDR3 has 15 residues. V was clipped by 5 bases and J by 4 bases, with 17 bases between them.

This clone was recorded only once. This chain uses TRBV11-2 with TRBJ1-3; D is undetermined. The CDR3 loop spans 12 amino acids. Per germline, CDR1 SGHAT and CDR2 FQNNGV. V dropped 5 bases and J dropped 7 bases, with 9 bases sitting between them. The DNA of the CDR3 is TGTGCCAGCAGCCCCACAAAGAACACCATATATTTT. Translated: CASSPTKNTIYF.

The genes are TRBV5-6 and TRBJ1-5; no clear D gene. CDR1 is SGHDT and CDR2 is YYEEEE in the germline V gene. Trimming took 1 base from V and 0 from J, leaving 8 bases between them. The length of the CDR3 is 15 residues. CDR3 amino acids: CASSLRQASNQPQHF. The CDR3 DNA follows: TGTGCCAGCAGCTTGCGTCAGGCTAGCAATCAGCCCCAGCATTTT.

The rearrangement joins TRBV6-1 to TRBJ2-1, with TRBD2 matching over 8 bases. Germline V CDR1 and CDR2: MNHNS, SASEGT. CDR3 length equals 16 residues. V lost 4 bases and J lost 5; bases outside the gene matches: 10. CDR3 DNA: TGTGCCAGCAGTGCTTCTGGGGCGGGAGGACACAATGAGCAGTTCTTC. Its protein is CASSASGAGGHNEQFF.

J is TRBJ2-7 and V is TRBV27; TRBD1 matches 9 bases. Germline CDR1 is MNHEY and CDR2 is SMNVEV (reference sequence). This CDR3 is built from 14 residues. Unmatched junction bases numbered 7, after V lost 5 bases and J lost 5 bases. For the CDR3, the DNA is TGTGCCAGCAGTGATCCGGGACAGGGCCACGAGCAGTACTTC. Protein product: CASSDPGQGHEQYF.

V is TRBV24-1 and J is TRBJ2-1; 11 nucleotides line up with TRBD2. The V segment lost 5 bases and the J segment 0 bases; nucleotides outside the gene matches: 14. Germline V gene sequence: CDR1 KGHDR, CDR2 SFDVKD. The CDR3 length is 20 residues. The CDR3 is CATSASPGLAVLSSYNEQFF. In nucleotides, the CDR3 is TGTGCCACCAGTGCCTCTCCGGGACTAGCGGTCCTAAGCTCCTACAATGAGCAGTTCTTC.

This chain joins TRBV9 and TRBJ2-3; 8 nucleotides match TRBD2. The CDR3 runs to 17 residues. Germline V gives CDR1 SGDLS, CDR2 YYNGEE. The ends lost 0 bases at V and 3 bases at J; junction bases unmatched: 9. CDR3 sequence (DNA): TGTGCCAGCAGCGTAGGGAGCCTAGCGGGCATAACAGATACGCAGTATTTT. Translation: CASSVGSLAGITDTQYF.

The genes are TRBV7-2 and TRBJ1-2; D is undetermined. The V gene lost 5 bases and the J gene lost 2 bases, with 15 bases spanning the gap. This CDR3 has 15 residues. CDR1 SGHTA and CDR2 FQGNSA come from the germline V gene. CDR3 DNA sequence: TGTGCCAGCAGCCCCGCGGGGTTGGGGAACTATGGCTACACCTTC. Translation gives CASSPAGLGNYGYTF.

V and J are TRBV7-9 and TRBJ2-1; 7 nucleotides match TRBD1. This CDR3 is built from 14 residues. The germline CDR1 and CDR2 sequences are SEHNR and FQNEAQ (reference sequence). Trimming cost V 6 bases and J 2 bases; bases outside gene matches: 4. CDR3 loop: CASSVGQTYNEQFF. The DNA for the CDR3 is TGTGCCAGCAGTGTGGGACAGACCTACAATGAGCAGTTCTTC.

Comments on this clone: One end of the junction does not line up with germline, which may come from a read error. In DNA, the CDR3 is TGTGCTAGCAGCTCCCAGGTGGACACCGGGGAGCTGTTTTTT. Amino acids: CASSSQVDTGELFF. This chain uses TRBV7-7 with TRBJ2-2; D remains unclear. The CDR3 has 14 amino acids. Germline V gives CDR1 SSHAT, CDR2 FNYEAQ (reference sequence).

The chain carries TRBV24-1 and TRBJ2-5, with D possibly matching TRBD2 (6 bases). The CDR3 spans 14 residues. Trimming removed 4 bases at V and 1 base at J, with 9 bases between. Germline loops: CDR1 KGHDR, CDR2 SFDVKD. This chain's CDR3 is CATSDAGPQETQYF. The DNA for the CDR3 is TGTGCCACCAGTGACGCGGGGCCCCAAGAGACCCAGTACTTC.

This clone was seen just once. Written as DNA, the CDR3 is TGTGCCAGCAGCCAAGGGGTCATTCCAGCCTATGGCTACACCTTC. It translates to CASSQGVIPAYGYTF. The V gene is TRBV6-5, the J gene TRBJ1-2, with D tentatively TRBD1 (5 bases). Germline-derived CDR1 and CDR2 are MNHEY and SVGAGI. The CDR3 extends over 15 amino acids. V gave up 6 bases and J gave up 4 bases, with 18 bases separating them.

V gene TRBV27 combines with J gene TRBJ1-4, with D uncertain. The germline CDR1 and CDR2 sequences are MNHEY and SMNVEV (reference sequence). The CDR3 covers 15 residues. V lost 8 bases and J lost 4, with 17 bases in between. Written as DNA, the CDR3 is TGTGCCAGCCGACCCCAACAGAACCTTAATGAAAAACTGTTTTTT. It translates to CASRPQQNLNEKLFF.

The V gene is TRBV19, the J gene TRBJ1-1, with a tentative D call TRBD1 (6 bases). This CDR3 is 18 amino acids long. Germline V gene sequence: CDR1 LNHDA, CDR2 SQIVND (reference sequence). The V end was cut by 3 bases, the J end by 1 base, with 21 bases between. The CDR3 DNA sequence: TGTGCCAGTAGTATCCTACGAGGAATCCGGGGGGCGAACACTGAAGCTTTCTTT. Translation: CASSILRGIRGANTEAFF.

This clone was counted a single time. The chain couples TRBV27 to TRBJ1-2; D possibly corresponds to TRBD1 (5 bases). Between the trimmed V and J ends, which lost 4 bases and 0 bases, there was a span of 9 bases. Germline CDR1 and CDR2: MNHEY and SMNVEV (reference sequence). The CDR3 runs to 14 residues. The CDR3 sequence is CASSSGLTNYGYTF. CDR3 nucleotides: TGTGCCAGCAGTTCGGGACTGACTAACTATGGCTACACCTTC.

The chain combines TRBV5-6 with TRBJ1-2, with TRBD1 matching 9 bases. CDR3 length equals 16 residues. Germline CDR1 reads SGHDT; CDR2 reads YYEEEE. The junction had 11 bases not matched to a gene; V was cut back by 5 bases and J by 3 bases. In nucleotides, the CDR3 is TGTGCCAGCAGTACCGGGACAGGGAAAAGCCACTATGGCTACACCTTC. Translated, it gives CASSTGTGKSHYGYTF.

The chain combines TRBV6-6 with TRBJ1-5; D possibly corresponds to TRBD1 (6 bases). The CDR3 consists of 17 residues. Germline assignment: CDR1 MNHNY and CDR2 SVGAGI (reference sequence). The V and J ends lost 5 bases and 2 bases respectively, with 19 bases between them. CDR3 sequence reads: CASSPWGRGDGNQPQHF. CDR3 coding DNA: TGTGCCAGCAGTCCCTGGGGGAGGGGGGACGGCAATCAGCCCCAGCATTTT.

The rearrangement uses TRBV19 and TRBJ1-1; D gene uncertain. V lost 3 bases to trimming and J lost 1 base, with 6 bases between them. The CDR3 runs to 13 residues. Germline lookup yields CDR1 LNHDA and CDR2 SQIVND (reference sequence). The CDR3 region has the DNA TGTGCCAGTAGTATTCCTCCGAACACTGAAGCTTTCTTT. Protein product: CASSIPPNTEAFF.

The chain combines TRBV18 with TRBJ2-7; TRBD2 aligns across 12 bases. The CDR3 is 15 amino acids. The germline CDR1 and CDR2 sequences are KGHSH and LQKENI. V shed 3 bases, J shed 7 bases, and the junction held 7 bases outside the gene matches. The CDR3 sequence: CASSPSSGRAEEQYF. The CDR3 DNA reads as TGTGCCAGCTCACCCTCTAGCGGGAGGGCAGAAGAGCAGTACTTC.

Here the CDR3 reads CASSLWSQPQHF. CDR3 bases: TGTGCCAGCAGTTTATGGAGTCAGCCCCAGCATTTT. V gene TRBV28 combines with J gene TRBJ1-5; D remains unclear. From germline, CDR1 is MDHEN and CDR2 SYDVKM. The CDR3 has 12 residues. V lost 0 bases, J lost 6 bases, and 3 bases lay in between.

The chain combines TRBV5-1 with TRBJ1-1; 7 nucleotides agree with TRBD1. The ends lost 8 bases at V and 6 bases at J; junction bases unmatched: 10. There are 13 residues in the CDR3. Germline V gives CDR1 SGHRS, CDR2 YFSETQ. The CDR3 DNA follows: TGCGCCAGTCGGACAGGACAAGGGTCTGAAGCTTTCTTT. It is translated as CASRTGQGSEAFF.

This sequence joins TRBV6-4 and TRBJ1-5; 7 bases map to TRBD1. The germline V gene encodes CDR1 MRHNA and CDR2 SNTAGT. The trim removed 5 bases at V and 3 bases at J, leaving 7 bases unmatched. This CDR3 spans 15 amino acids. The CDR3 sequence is CASSFRGALNQPQHF. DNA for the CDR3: TGTGCCAGCAGTTTCAGGGGGGCCCTCAATCAGCCCCAGCATTTT.

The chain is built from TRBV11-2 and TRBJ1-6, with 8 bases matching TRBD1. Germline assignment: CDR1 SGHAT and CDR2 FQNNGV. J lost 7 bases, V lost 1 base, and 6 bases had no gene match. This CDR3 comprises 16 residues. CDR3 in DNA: TGTGCCAGCAGCTTAGCCGGACAGGGATACAATTCACCCCTCCACTTT. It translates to CASSLAGQGYNSPLHF.

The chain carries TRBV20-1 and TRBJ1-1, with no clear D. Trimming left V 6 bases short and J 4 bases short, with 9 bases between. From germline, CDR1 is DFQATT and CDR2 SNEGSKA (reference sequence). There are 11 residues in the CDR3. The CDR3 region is CSAQHSTEAFF. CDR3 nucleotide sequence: TGCAGTGCCCAACACAGCACTGAAGCTTTCTTT.